This T cell receptor (beta chain) was recovered during a study of T cells in Graves' hyperthyroidism and ophthalmopathy. Researchers amplified the TCR beta CDR3 regions from RNA transcripts. The TCR CDR3 first-round RT-PCR relied on the HTBI primer set. TCRdb fed the multiplex PCR reads into MiXCR, producing one record per CDR3 protein. The repertoire holds around 690,000 distinct CDR3 sequences, with around a sixth as singletons. In this sample, this clonotype turned up many times. Sequenced sample: blood. The receptor was derived from a man in his forties or fifties with Graves' hyperthyroidism.

CDR3 region: CATSDHGGLDAGELFF. The CDR3 DNA sequence: TGTGCCACCAGTGATCACGGAGGCCTGGACGCCGGGGAGCTGTTTTTT. The chain has TRBV24-1 and TRBJ2-2; tentative D call: TRBD2 (5 bases). V dropped 3 bases and J dropped 6 bases, with 16 bases sitting between them. The CDR3 totals 16 residues. Germline CDR1 KGHDR, CDR2 SFDVKD.